Shown below are 26 T cell receptor beta chains from a single sample sequenced in a study of blood T cell repertoires in COVID-19. TCRdb's copy holds only in-frame clones and misses some; the assay was immunoSEQ multiplex PCR. Here the sample spans roughly 140,000 clones, 90% being singletons. Sample: peripheral blood. These receptors originate from a woman of 80 years or more with acute or convalescent COVID-19.

CDR3 coding DNA: TGTGCCAGCAGCCAAGTCCGGGACAGTGGGGCCTACACCTTC. Its translation: CASSQVRDSGAYTF. V and J are TRBV6-4 and TRBJ1-2; 7 nucleotides agree with TRBD1. Germline V CDR1 and CDR2: MRHNA, SNTAGT. Unmatched junction bases numbered 14, after V lost 6 bases and J lost 10 bases. This CDR3 contains 14 residues.

The chain joins TRBV9 to TRBJ1-5; no clear D gene. CDR3 length equals 13 residues. The germline V and J ends were trimmed by 0 bases and 7 bases, with 8 bases remaining between them. The germline CDR1 and CDR2 sequences are SGDLS and YYNGEE. The CDR3 region has the DNA TGTGCCAGCAGCGTAGAACTCGGGCAGCCCCAGCATTTT. This encodes CASSVELGQPQHF.

V is TRBV3-1 (or the pseudogene TRBV3-2) and J is TRBJ1-4; 7 bases are shared with TRBD1. Losses at the gene ends were 0 bases for V and 8 bases for J; bases not matched to a gene: 6. The CDR3 sequence is 15 residues long. Germline assignment: CDR1 LGHDT and CDR2 YNNKEL (reference sequence). The CDR3 sequence: CASSQEGGGREKLFF. CDR3 DNA sequence: TGTGCCAGCAGCCAAGAAGGAGGGGGCAGGGAAAAACTGTTTTTT.

The V call is TRBV7-9, the J call TRBJ1-6, with 7 nucleotides matching TRBD1. The CDR3 loop spans 13 amino acids. The ends lost 3 bases at V and 7 bases at J; junction bases unmatched: 0. The germline V gene has CDR1 SEHNR and CDR2 FQNEAQ (reference sequence). CDR3 DNA sequence: TGTGCCAGCAGCTTGACAGGGAATTCACCCCTCCACTTT. It codes for CASSLTGNSPLHF.

V is TRBV4-2 and J is TRBJ1-2; no firm D call. With 0 bases removed from V and 4 bases from J, the gap between germline ends came to 12 bases. Germline values: CDR1 LGHNA, CDR2 YNFKEQ. The CDR3 is 15 residues long. CDR3 in amino acids: CASSQDSRRPYGYTF. The DNA for the CDR3 is TGTGCCAGCAGCCAAGATAGCCGCAGACCCTATGGCTACACCTTC.

The chain uses TRBV5-8 and TRBJ2-3; TRBD1 might be the D (6 bases). The CDR3 covers 15 residues. V lost 4 bases and J 2 bases, leaving 14 bases between the germline ends. Per the germline V gene, CDR1 is SGHTS and CDR2 is YDEGEE. The CDR3 here is CASSAHREATDTQYF. The CDR3 nucleotides read TGTGCCAGCAGCGCCCACAGGGAAGCCACAGATACGCAGTATTTT.

This clone was recorded once. The CDR3 nucleotides read TGTGCCAGCTCACCTACGATACAGGGGGCGGCGGAGACCCAGTACTTC. Its translation: CASSPTIQGAAETQYF. The chain is built from TRBV18 and TRBJ2-5, with TRBD1 matching over 9 bases. The ends lost 3 bases at V and 5 bases at J; junction bases unmatched: 10. The germline V gene has CDR1 KGHSH and CDR2 LQKENI. CDR3 size: 16 residues.

V usage is TRBV29-1 and J usage is TRBJ1-1; 10 nucleotides match TRBD1. The CDR3 is 13 residues long. Germline assignment: CDR1 SQVTM and CDR2 ANQGSEA. The CDR3 is CAGGQGLNTEAFF. In DNA, the CDR3 is TGCGCCGGGGGACAGGGGCTGAACACTGAAGCTTTCTTT.

The chain employs TRBV3-1 (or the pseudogene TRBV3-2) and TRBJ1-2; the match to TRBD1 covers 9 bases. The germline V gene encodes CDR1 LGHDT and CDR2 YNNKEL (reference sequence). This CDR3 contains 16 residues. V was pared by 0 bases and J by 4 bases, with 6 bases of the junction left unmatched. CDR3 nucleotide sequence: TGTGCCAGCAGCCAAGATTGGGGACAGGGACGCTATGGCTACACCTTC. It yields the protein CASSQDWGQGRYGYTF.

CDR3 sequence (DNA): TGTGCCAGCAGTACCTCGGGGGGCAATCAGCCCCAGCATTTT. This gives the protein CASSTSGGNQPQHF. This rearrangement joins TRBV6-2 or TRBV6-3 to TRBJ1-5; D perhaps matches TRBD1 (5 bases). The V gene lost 5 bases and the J gene lost 2 bases, with 10 bases spanning the gap. The CDR3 is made up of 14 amino acids. CDR1 is MNHEY and CDR2 is SVGEGT in the germline V gene.

The V gene is TRBV28, the J gene TRBJ1-4, with D perhaps TRBD1 (5 bases). The CDR3 has 16 amino acids. Germline V gene data show CDR1 as MDHEN and CDR2 as SYDVKM. V lost 8 bases and J lost 3, with 19 bases in between. Here the CDR3 DNA reads TGTGCCAGCCTGTCATCCCAGAACAGGTCTAATGAAAAACTGTTTTTT. Translated: CASLSSQNRSNEKLFF.

The chain has TRBV29-1 and TRBJ2-3; D is uncertain. Germline values: CDR1 SQVTM, CDR2 ANQGSEA. This CDR3 region has 14 residues. V was clipped by 4 bases and J by 5 bases, with 16 bases between them. The chain's CDR3 is CSVGALPPGDTQYF. For the CDR3, the DNA is TGCAGCGTTGGGGCACTTCCTCCCGGAGATACGCAGTATTTT.

The chain couples TRBV7-8 to TRBJ2-7, with D uncertain. This CDR3 region has 11 residues. V lost 5 bases to trimming and J lost 1 base, with 3 bases between them. Germline loops: CDR1 SGHVS, CDR2 FQNEAQ. This CDR3 reads CASSLSYEQYF. Here the CDR3 DNA reads TGTGCCAGCAGCCTATCCTACGAGCAGTACTTC. The variable domain in full, with the rest retrieved from reference TRBV7-8 and TRBJ2-7, is GAGVSQSPRYKVAKRGQDVALRCDPISGHVSLFWYQQALGQGPEFLTYFQNEAQLDKSGLPSDRFFAERPEGSVSTLKIQRTQQEDSAVYLCASSLSYEQYFGPGTRLTVT.

In nucleotides, the CDR3 is TGCGCCAGCAGCTTGGAACAGGGGCGGACGGAGCTGTTTTTT. It specifies CASSLEQGRTELFF. The gene calls are TRBV5-1 and TRBJ2-2, with 7 positions matching TRBD1. The germline V gene has CDR1 SGHRS and CDR2 YFSETQ. Trimming at V came to 0 bases and at J to 10 bases, leaving 6 bases not matched to a gene. This CDR3 has 14 amino acids.

In this sample, this clone turned up once. Written as DNA, the CDR3 is TGTGCCAGTAGTAAAAGGGTGGGACTAGTTCAAGATGAGCAGTTCTTC. Translation: CASSKRVGLVQDEQFF. The chain carries TRBV19 and TRBJ2-1; 8 bases map to TRBD2. CDR3 size: 16 residues. With V trimmed by 4 bases and J by 8 bases, 13 bases remained unmatched. Germline V lookup: CDR1 LNHDA, CDR2 SQIVND (reference sequence).

The chain carries TRBV2 and TRBJ1-2, with unresolved D. The V and J ends lost 5 bases and 0 bases respectively, with 10 bases between them. Germline assignment: CDR1 SNHLY and CDR2 FYNNEI. The CDR3 loop spans 14 amino acids. The CDR3 DNA reads as TGTGCCAGCAGTACCCCACTAGCTAACTATGGCTACACCTTC. It yields the protein CASSTPLANYGYTF.

This chain uses TRBV3-1 (or the pseudogene TRBV3-2) with TRBJ1-2, with TRBD1 matching 9 bases. There are 14 residues in the CDR3. Germline CDR1 is LGHDT and CDR2 is YNNKEL (reference sequence). The junction had 1 base not matched to a gene; V was cut back by 3 bases and J by 2 bases. The CDR3 coding sequence is TGTGCCAGCAGCCAGGGGACAGGGAACTATGGCTACACCTTC. This translates into CASSQGTGNYGYTF.

This rearrangement joins TRBV2 to TRBJ2-5; 7 bases map to TRBD2. The CDR3 has 13 residues. The junction had 2 bases not matched to a gene; V was cut back by 5 bases and J by 2 bases. Looked up from germline, CDR1 is SNHLY and CDR2 is FYNNEI. The CDR3 DNA reads as TGTGCCAGCAGTCGCGGGGGTCAAGAGACCCAGTACTTC. Amino acids: CASSRGGQETQYF.

The rearrangement joins TRBV5-6 to TRBJ1-1; D unresolved. CDR1 SGHDT and CDR2 YYEEEE come from the germline V gene. The CDR3 covers 12 residues. Deletions cut 3 bases from V and 7 bases from J, with 10 bases between. CDR3 sequence reads: CASSYRRVEAFF. The CDR3 DNA reads as TGTGCCAGCAGCTACCGGCGGGTTGAAGCTTTCTTT.

This sequence joins TRBV27 and TRBJ1-2; D might be TRBD1 (5 bases). This CDR3 is built from 13 residues. Per the germline V gene, CDR1 is MNHEY and CDR2 is SMNVEV (reference sequence). V was clipped by 3 bases and J by 3 bases, with 8 bases between them. CDR3 in amino acids: CASSFGRDYGYTF. CDR3 nucleotide sequence: TGTGCCAGCAGTTTTGGCAGGGACTATGGCTACACCTTC.

The CDR3 region is CASSMGDRSSYNEQFF. Here the CDR3 DNA reads TGTGCCAGCAGTATGGGAGACAGGAGCTCCTACAATGAGCAGTTCTTC. This chain links TRBV27 with TRBJ2-1, with D perhaps matching TRBD1 (6 bases). The germline V and J ends were trimmed by 5 bases and 0 bases, with 14 bases remaining between them. Germline V lookup: CDR1 MNHEY, CDR2 SMNVEV (reference sequence). This CDR3 has 16 residues.

V and J are TRBV19 and TRBJ1-1; D not certain. Trimming stripped 1 base from V and 1 base from J, with 16 bases between. The CDR3 runs 17 residues. CDR1 and CDR2 from the germline V gene are LNHDA and SQIVND (reference sequence). The CDR3 loop is CASSIGRGSRGNTEAFF. For the CDR3, the DNA is TGTGCCAGTAGTATAGGGCGGGGTTCGAGAGGGAACACTGAAGCTTTCTTT.

The rearrangement uses TRBV19 and TRBJ2-1, with TRBD1 matching over 7 bases. J gave up 4 bases and V 1 base, and 4 bases lay outside the gene matches. Looked up from germline, CDR1 is LNHDA and CDR2 is SQIVND (reference sequence). This CDR3 is 15 amino acids long. The CDR3 coding sequence is TGTGCCAGTAGTATAGCCGGGGACAGTTACAATGAGCAGTTCTTC. Its protein product is CASSIAGDSYNEQFF.

The chain uses TRBV7-2 and TRBJ2-5; D may be TRBD2 (7 bases). The CDR3 loop spans 15 amino acids. Trimming left V 1 base short and J 5 bases short, with 14 bases between. The germline CDR1 and CDR2 sequences are SGHTA and FQGNSA. CDR3 region: CASSLVSGGLETQYF. The CDR3 DNA reads TGTGCCAGCAGCTTAGTATCGGGGGGCTTGGAGACCCAGTACTTC.

This chain joins TRBV7-6 and TRBJ1-1; D gene unclear. V lost 5 bases to trimming and J lost 0 bases, with 16 bases between them. Germline CDR1 reads SGHVS; CDR2 reads FNYEAQ. The CDR3 has 16 residues. In nucleotides, the CDR3 is TGTGCCAGCAGCCCCAATCGGGGATCTATGAACACTGAAGCTTTCTTT. Amino acids: CASSPNRGSMNTEAFF.

The chain links TRBV5-1 to TRBJ1-2; tentatively, D is TRBD1 (5 bases). Germline V CDR1 and CDR2: SGHRS, YFSETQ. Trimming removed 0 bases from V and 8 bases from J, with 11 bases in between. The CDR3 consists of 13 residues. For the CDR3, the DNA is TGCGCCAGCAGCTTGGTTTCAGGGTCAGGCTACACCTTC. Its protein product is CASSLVSGSGYTF.